The present entry profiles one T cell receptor (beta chain) with its context. This clonotype was counted between two and nine times. Its antigen target is currently unknown. Per-base qualities were not stored, and no clone one base away is much larger. This sample stems from a study of immune reconstitution after stem cell transplant in scleroderma listed by TCRdb under 2017. From the germline V gene, CDR1 is SGHAT and CDR2 is FQNNGV. Spanning cysteine to phenylalanine, the CDR3 consists of 15 amino acids. Of the read, only the CDR3 DNA is kept; its 45 bases are in frame from base 1. V and J are trimmed by 6 bases and 3 bases, and the gene matches miss 6 bases of the junction. To prepare the library, RT-PCR was applied. This sample was sequenced with an Illumina MiSeq. TCRdb passed the public sequencing reads through fastp at Q25 and MiXCR, retaining productive beta sequences. Entries that share a CDR3 protein sequence are merged under the most common genes and DNA. The sample yields fewer than 2,500 distinct CDR3 sequences; 7.5% to 9% were counted once. 24% of the sample rests with the top ten.

This specimen was collected before or after autologous hematopoietic stem cell transplantation (not recorded which). The chain links TRBV11-2 with TRBJ2-2, with 8 bases in between that match TRBD1. This clonotype was sampled from a male donor with systemic sclerosis. This receptor has the CDR3 CASSNQGADTGELFF. The nucleotide sequence is given as TGTGCCAGCAGTAATCAGGGGGCGGACACCGGGGAGCTGTTTTTT.